This T cell receptor beta chain is from a study of identical twins. This clonotype was counted between two and nine times. Antigen: not known. Study-wide results and limits: For monozygotic twins, models underestimated out-of-frame TCR alpha sharing.

Healthy Caucasian individuals made up all the donors. TCRdb re-called the 5' RACE reads through MiXCR, storing one row per CDR3 protein. The data hold hundreds of thousands of distinct CDR3 sequences, with roughly 8.6% observed a single time. The V gene end was trimmed by 0 bases and the J gene end by 0 bases; junction bases not matched to a gene: 4. Germline-derived CDR1 and CDR2 are MNHEY and SVGAGI. This CDR3 has 18 residues. These data also formed part of another study, on yellow fever vaccine responses in identical twins. This second study notes: Among the twins, the vaccine T cell response reportedly seemed partly convergent and partly personalized.

Sequencing was performed on CD8+ T cells sorted from blood. The V and J genes are TRBV6-5 and TRBJ2-6; the match to TRBD1 covers 8 bases. The clonotype comes from a woman between 18 and 29 years old in good health. CDR3 in DNA: TGTGCCAGCAGTTACTCTGGGACAGGTCCCTCTGGGGCCAACGTCCTGACTTTC. It codes for CASSYSGTGPSGANVLTF.